This T cell receptor (beta chain) was captured by sequencing in a study of vaccination effects on CD4 cells after COVID-19 (dated by TCRdb to 2022 to 2024). Study-level background: In the ViraFEST assay, PBMC were stimulated with viral peptide pools, and antigen-specific CD4+ T cell clonotypes were then identified by expansion using TCR sequencing. The Oncomine TCR Beta short-read assay on an Illumina iSeq 100 was used to sequence cultures from other donors in the study. The full study included ten to eleven COVID-19 convalescent patients and a handful of SARS-CoV-2-naive healthy vaccine recipients. The study compared SARS-CoV-2 spike-specific CD4+ TCR repertoires before and after mRNA vaccination in COVID-19 convalescent patients and infection-naive vaccine recipients. Around 2 million PBMC per well were cultured in IMDM with about 5.4% human AB serum, 8.5 to 10 IU/ml IL-2 and gentamicin, plus 10 ug/ml peptides. Participants received two doses of either the BNT162b2 or the mRNA-1273 mRNA SARS-CoV-2 vaccine. Here is what the overall study found, with its caveats: Among healthy vaccine recipients, nearly all vaccine-induced clones were SARS-CoV-2 mono-reactive, and just 1 of 255 was cross-reactive with common cold coronaviruses. Only a small number of convalescent patients were included, and no early post-infection timepoints were available, which limited the study. At late post-vaccination timepoints, both infection-induced and vaccine-induced clones showed marked clonal contraction, consistent with waning T cell responses.

After about 9 days of culture, CD4+ T cells were isolated with the EasySep CD4+ T cell isolation kit. The absence of prior SARS-CoV-2 infection in healthy vaccine recipients was confirmed by negative nucleocapsid antibodies before and after vaccination. On days 3 and 7, half of the culture medium was replaced with fresh IL-2-containing medium. Each peptide stimulation condition was cultured in triplicate wells unless otherwise noted. Using Ficoll-Paque Plus gradient centrifugation, PBMC were separated from whole blood and then either used fresh or cryopreserved at -140C. Genomic DNA was extracted from cultured CD4+ T cells with the QIAamp micro DNA kit. A remark on this clone: What this receptor recognizes is not known. No quality values exist for individual bases; no much larger clone is one base distant.

The V and J ends are trimmed by 3 bases and 4 bases, leaving 12 bases between them. The CDR3 covers 15 residues, taking in both the cysteine and the phenylalanine. CDR3 DNA only is kept here, 45 bases in frame from base 1. Looking up the germline V gene yields CDR1 SNHLY and CDR2 FYNNEI. To prepare the library, the immunoSEQ multiplex PCR assay was applied. DNA from the CD4+ T cells that had been cultured and isolated underwent TCR beta CDR3 sequencing. The study's processing was this. Non-productive TCR sequences were discarded, and reads were trimmed to the CDR3 region, with only CDR3s of 7 or more amino acids retained. Antigen-specific clonotypes were identified with the MANAFEST web app by comparing expansion in peptide wells against reference cultures. To count as positive, a clone had to show expansion at FDR<0.05 compared with the reference and with all other wells, an odds ratio above 5, and a frequency above 0.1% in two replicate wells. Clonotypes significantly expanded in SARS-CoV-2 spike wells and in at least one common cold coronavirus spike condition were defined as cross-reactive. Levenshtein distance calculated with the stringdist R package was used to assess CDR3 similarity, and unrooted trees were constructed with ape in R 3.6.1. What TCRdb holds here is the immuneACCESS table cut down to in-frame rearrangements. Part of the clones is not present; checked against another copy, under half of the missing clones reflect an unresolved V gene, and the others are unexplained. D and trimming come from the DNA, and the V and J calls and clone size come from that table. Present in this sample are tens of thousands of clones, approximately 67% of which were seen just once. 4% to 5% of the sample goes to the ten largest clones.

The clonotype originates from a human donor who received a COVID-19 vaccine. The starting material was CD4+ T cells from PBMCs cultured without peptide, obtained before COVID-19 vaccination. This chain joins TRBV2 to TRBJ2-2; the D gene is perhaps TRBD1 or TRBD2, as each covers 6 bases. The sequenced DNA: TGTGCCAGCAGTGATCATGGGGGGCTCACCGGGGAGCTGTTTTTT. Translated, it reads CASSDHGGLTGELFF.